Detailed here is one T cell receptor (beta chain). The data belong to a study of regulatory T cells. Primers: 52 TRBV forward and 13 TRBJ reverse. The repertoire was sequenced with immunoSEQ multiplex PCR; TCRdb's copy has only in-frame clones and lacks some. This sample has around 10,000 clones, with 84% found just once. Every patient with CD3G deficiency had evidence of autoimmunity. CDR1 MDHEN and CDR2 SYDVKM come from the germline V gene. The CDR3 is 15 amino acids. V lost 3 bases, J lost 8 bases, and 3 bases stayed unmatched. This chain connects TRBV28 to TRBJ2-1, with 14 bases aligning to TRBD2. Sequencing input: CD8+ T cells sorted from blood. This receptor was obtained from a person aged 18 to 29 with CD3G deficiency. The CDR3 reads CASSFRLAGGHEQFF. The CDR3 DNA reads TGTGCCAGCAGTTTCCGACTAGCGGGAGGGCATGAGCAGTTCTTC.